The 27 T cell receptor beta chains listed next were all sequenced from one sample in a study of blood T cells in healthy people across ages. The authors ran a second PCR of roughly 6 to 12 cycles using a sample-barcoded 5' primer and a J-beta primer mix. TCRdb called the 5' RACE reads again in MiXCR, with one record for every CDR3 protein. The sample has roughly 1.5 million distinct CDR3 sequences, 35% to 45% seen once. The specimen was blood. The receptors here all came from a woman younger than 35 in good health.

This rearrangement joins TRBV28 to TRBJ1-2; TRBD1 matches at 7 bases. CDR1 and CDR2 from the germline V gene are MDHEN and SYDVKM. The CDR3 runs to 13 residues. J lost 7 bases, V lost 3 bases, and 5 bases had no gene match. In DNA form, the CDR3 reads TGTGCCAGCAGTTTGCTCAGGGGGATTGGCTACACCTTC. Translated, it gives CASSLLRGIGYTF.

V and J are TRBV28 and TRBJ2-7; TRBD1 matches 7 bases. The J call is uncertain, as TRBJ2-5 better fits the DNA end. The CDR3 sequence is 15 residues long. Looked up from germline, CDR1 is MDHEN and CDR2 is SYDVKM. This chain's CDR3 is CASSPRTGFRETQYF. DNA of the CDR3: TGTGCCAGCAGTCCTCGGACAGGATTTCGCGAGACCCAGTACTTC.

This clonotype was counted between two and nine times. The gene calls are TRBV10-3 and TRBJ2-4; tentative D call: TRBD1 (5 bases). The J call may be mistaken, given a closer DNA end match to TRBJ2-5. This CDR3 region has 16 residues. CDR1 is ENHRY, CDR2 SYGVKD, per germline. CDR3 amino acids: CAISESTKRGDETQYF. Here the CDR3 DNA reads TGTGCCATCAGTGAGTCGACCAAAAGGGGTGATGAGACCCAGTACTTC.

The V and J genes are TRBV12-3 or TRBV12-4 and TRBJ1-5; 10 bases are shared with TRBD1. Trimming cost V 6 bases and J 0 bases; bases outside gene matches: 14. The CDR3 is 19 amino acids. CDR3 in amino acids: CASSSPGTGDLYSNQPQHF. CDR3 sequence (DNA): TGTGCCAGCAGCTCCCCCGGGACAGGGGACCTGTATAGCAATCAGCCCCAGCATTTT.

The chain couples TRBV12-3 or TRBV12-4 to TRBJ2-1; D is unresolved. The J call may be mistaken, given a closer DNA end match to TRBJ2-7. The CDR3 spans 11 residues. This CDR3 reads CASRLDNEQYF. CDR3 sequence (DNA): TGTGCCAGCAGGCTAGACAATGAGCAGTACTTC.

The rearrangement joins TRBV5-1 to TRBJ2-3; 8 bases map to TRBD2. The CDR3 is 15 amino acids. Unmatched junction bases numbered 5, after V lost 0 bases and J lost 5 bases. CDR1 is SGHRS and CDR2 is YFSETQ in the germline V gene. CDR3 amino acids: CASSLAPAGEDTQYF. CDR3 sequence (DNA): TGCGCCAGCAGCTTGGCTCCAGCGGGGGAAGATACGCAGTATTTT.

The CDR3 loop reads CAVRGGGSYNEQFF. In nucleotides, the CDR3 is TGTGCCGTCCGAGGGGGGGGCTCCTACAATGAGCAGTTCTTC. This chain links TRBV12-3 or TRBV12-4 with TRBJ2-1; D is perhaps TRBD2 (7 bases). This CDR3 is built from 14 residues. Deletions cut 11 bases from V and 0 bases from J, with 14 bases between.

The chain is built from TRBV25-1 and TRBJ2-1; D possibly matches TRBD1 or TRBD2 (5 bases each). V lost 3 bases to trimming and J lost 1 base, with 10 bases between them. The CDR3 has 15 amino acids. CDR1 is MGHDK, CDR2 SYGVNS, per germline. The CDR3 DNA sequence: TGTGCCAGCAGTGATGGGGACCTATCCTACAATGAGCAGTTCTTC. Translating gives CASSDGDLSYNEQFF.

This clonotype has a handful of counts. The gene calls are TRBV29-1 and TRBJ1-4; possibly TRBD1 for D (6 bases). The CDR3 consists of 14 residues. Deletions cut 6 bases from V and 5 bases from J, with 16 bases between. Germline V gene lookup returns CDR1 SQVTM and CDR2 ANQGSEA. CDR3 sequence: CSVDSTGLNEKLFF. In DNA form, the CDR3 reads TGCAGCGTCGACTCGACAGGCCTCAATGAAAAACTGTTTTTT.

The V and J genes are TRBV6-2 or TRBV6-3 and TRBJ1-5, with 8 bases that match TRBD1. The germline CDR1 and CDR2 sequences are MNHEY and SVGEGT. This CDR3 has 14 residues. Trimming cost V 6 bases and J 6 bases; bases outside gene matches: 7. As DNA, the CDR3 is TGTGCCAGCAGCCCGCAGGGGGCAAGTCAGCCCCAGCATTTT. Translated: CASSPQGASQPQHF.

In its sample, this clonotype was seen a few times. The V and J genes are TRBV10-3 and TRBJ2-1; no clear D. This CDR3 has 13 amino acids. The V gene's germline CDR1 is ENHRY and CDR2 SYGVKD. Between the trimmed V and J ends, which lost 0 bases and 13 bases, there was a span of 13 bases. The CDR3 region is CAISESPAVTQFF. The CDR3 nucleotides are TGTGCCATCAGTGAGTCGCCCGCAGTCACCCAGTTCTTC.

V is TRBV5-1 and J is TRBJ2-5, with D possibly being TRBD1 (5 bases). Trimming took 7 bases from V and 7 from J, leaving 11 bases between them. This CDR3 contains 11 residues. Looked up from germline, CDR1 is SGHRS and CDR2 is YFSETQ. The CDR3: CASQGEGTQYF. CDR3 sequence (DNA): TGCGCCAGCCAGGGTGAAGGGACCCAGTACTTC.

The table lists this clonotype with a count of one. The rearrangement links TRBV2 to TRBJ2-5; D is uncertain. The assigned J gene may be wrong: the sequence end matches TRBJ2-7 better. The CDR3 consists of 15 residues. Looked up from germline, CDR1 is SNHLY and CDR2 is FYNNEI. CDR3 in amino acids: CATKRSSSRVYEQYF. Here the CDR3 DNA reads TGTGCCACTAAGAGGTCCTCCTCTAGGGTCTACGAGCAGTACTTC.

This clonotype appeared a few times. The V and J genes are TRBV5-1 and TRBJ2-5; D not certain. The CDR3 covers 14 residues. The germline gives CDR1 SGHRS, CDR2 YFSETQ. With 0 bases removed from V and 0 bases from J, the gap between germline ends came to 6 bases. The CDR3 protein is CASSLAQHQETQYF. The CDR3 DNA follows: TGCGCCAGCAGCTTGGCACAGCACCAAGAGACCCAGTACTTC.

The V and J genes are TRBV15 and TRBJ2-1; no clear D gene. CDR1 and CDR2 (germline): LNHNV, YYDKDF (reference sequence). V lost 11 bases to trimming and J lost 0 bases, with 17 bases between them. The CDR3 is 15 residues long. CDR3 in DNA: TGTGCCGCGGCGCGTGACCCATCCTCCTACAATGAGCAGTTCTTC. Translating gives CAAARDPSSYNEQFF.

This chain links TRBV11-2 with TRBJ2-7; D unresolved. The CDR3 length is 13 residues. Germline values: CDR1 SGHAT, CDR2 FQNNGV. V lost 5 bases, J lost 3 bases, and 11 bases lay in between. The CDR3 coding sequence is TGTGCCAGCAGCCTATACACCCGCTACGAGCAGTACTTC. It yields the protein CASSLYTRYEQYF.

This clonotype has a handful of counts. The V and J genes are TRBV11-2 and TRBJ2-1; 8 nucleotides align to TRBD1. J was trimmed by 4 bases and V by 3 bases; bases with no gene match: 5. Germline CDR1 and CDR2: SGHAT and FQNNGV. The CDR3 has 15 residues. The CDR3 coding sequence is TGTGCCAGCAGCTTGGACAGGGCGGGGTACAATGAGCAGTTCTTC. Amino acid sequence: CASSLDRAGYNEQFF.

This chain joins TRBV4-1 and TRBJ1-1; no clear D gene. Germline-derived CDR1 and CDR2 are MGHRA and YSYEKL. The V gene lost 6 bases and the J gene lost 4 bases, with 27 bases spanning the gap. The CDR3 is 18 amino acids. The DNA for the CDR3 is TGCGCCAGCAGACCCTACCCAGCGCCAATAACAAGAGGCACTGAAGCTTTCTTT. Its translation is CASRPYPAPITRGTEAFF.

The chain links TRBV20-1 to TRBJ2-1; 14 bases agree with TRBD2. The CDR3 has 16 residues. V was clipped by 6 bases and J by 3 bases; unmatched bases: 7. CDR1 and CDR2 (germline): DFQATT, SNEGSKA (reference sequence). The CDR3 loop reads CSARGLAGDHYNEQFF. The CDR3, as DNA: TGCAGTGCCCGGGGACTAGCGGGGGACCACTACAATGAGCAGTTCTTC.

This chain links TRBV2 with TRBJ2-3; no definite D call. V was pared by 2 bases and J by 8 bases, with 14 bases between. Germline V gene sequence: CDR1 SNHLY, CDR2 FYNNEI. CDR3 size: 14 residues. CDR3 in amino acids: CASSEPAFPFTQYF. The CDR3 DNA is TGTGCCAGCAGTGAACCGGCTTTCCCGTTTACGCAGTATTTT.

This clonotype was found a few times. The genes are TRBV12-3 or TRBV12-4 and TRBJ1-5; no firm D call. This CDR3 has 13 residues. Trimming cost V 3 bases and J 3 bases, with 6 bases left between them. The CDR3 loop is CASSFNANQPQHF. The DNA of the CDR3 is TGTGCCAGCAGTTTCAATGCCAATCAGCCCCAGCATTTT.

V usage is TRBV30 and J usage is TRBJ1-1, with D unresolved. Germline loops: CDR1 GTSNPN, CDR2 SVGIG (reference sequence). Between the trimmed V and J ends, which lost 2 bases and 3 bases, there was a span of 4 bases. The CDR3 spans 11 residues. The CDR3 here is CAWSSDTEAFF. CDR3 bases: TGTGCCTGGAGTTCAGACACTGAAGCTTTCTTT.

This clonotype was observed a few times. The chain couples TRBV9 to TRBJ2-4; TRBD1 matches at 10 bases. The end of the DNA aligns better with TRBJ2-7, so the J call may be wrong. Germline assignment: CDR1 SGDLS and CDR2 YYNGEE. There are 14 residues in the CDR3. The CDR3 spells CASSVVGQGDEQYF. The DNA for the CDR3 is TGTGCCAGCAGCGTAGTAGGACAGGGGGACGAGCAGTACTTC.

The V and J genes are TRBV7-9 and TRBJ2-3, with D perhaps matching TRBD2 (6 bases). V shed 3 bases and J shed 9 bases, with 10 bases lying between them. This CDR3 is built from 12 residues. The germline gives CDR1 SEHNR, CDR2 FQNEAQ (reference sequence). CDR3 sequence: CASSLRGSTQYF. The CDR3 coding sequence is TGTGCCAGCAGCTTGCGGGGTTCCACGCAGTATTTT.

This clonotype was counted only a few times. This chain connects TRBV10-3 to TRBJ2-3; D uncertain. Per germline, CDR1 ENHRY and CDR2 SYGVKD. This CDR3 is 13 amino acids long. V was cut by 10 bases and J by 6 bases, with 17 bases left in between. Written as DNA, the CDR3 is TGTGCCACCAGCGACGGTGACTCGGATACGCAGTATTTT. Residues: CATSDGDSDTQYF.

The chain joins TRBV7-2 to TRBJ2-3; no clear D gene. Deletions cut 1 base from V and 5 bases from J, with 10 bases between. This CDR3 has 14 amino acids. Germline lookup yields CDR1 SGHTA and CDR2 FQGNSA. CDR3 residues: CASSLVSRGDTQYF. CDR3 sequence (DNA): TGTGCCAGCAGCTTAGTTTCACGAGGAGATACGCAGTATTTT.

This clonotype was seen a few times. The V gene is TRBV12-3 or TRBV12-4, the J gene TRBJ2-7; D perhaps matches TRBD1 (6 bases). There are 14 residues in the CDR3. V was shortened by 2 bases and J by 3 bases, with 11 bases between the two germline ends. CDR3 nucleotides: TGTGCCAGCAGTTTACGGGGACAATTCTACGAGCAGTACTTC. This sequence encodes CASSLRGQFYEQYF.